This T cell receptor (beta chain) was recovered during a study of molecular identifiers for immune sequencing clone quantification. The germline V and J ends were trimmed by 4 bases and 3 bases, with 11 bases remaining between them. Germline V gene sequence: CDR1 MNHEY, CDR2 SMNVEV (reference sequence). The CDR3 contains 14 residues. Previously described methods and listed TCR primers were used for bulk TCR libraries. Using its own MiXCR run on the PCR reads, TCRdb lists one record per CDR3 protein. The sample carries more than 550,000 distinct CDR3 sequences, around 25% recorded once. This TCR came from a human donor in good health. Some libraries in this study had Jurkat cell RNA spiked in. Sequenced: naive CD8+ T cells from blood, with Jurkat cell RNA spiked in. The subset here: FACS-sorted CD8+CD4-CCR7+CD45RA+ naive T cells. J is TRBJ2-3 and V is TRBV27; D gene uncertain. CDR3 loop: CASSSLTGTDTQYF. The DNA for the CDR3 is TGTGCCAGCAGTTCCCTAACTGGGACAGATACGCAGTATTTT.